The 20 T cell receptor beta chains below all came from one sample that was sequenced in a study of CD8 T cells in ankylosing spondylitis. Whole-study results and caveats: A motif in TCR beta, a set of fewer than ten highly homologous variants, appeared characteristic of ankylosing spondylitis blood.

These receptors have no known antigen. Each CDR3 protein is one row after TCRdb ran MiXCR on the 5' RACE reads. The top ten clones hold 0.45% to 0.6% of a sample with hundreds of thousands of distinct CDR3 sequences, about 12% of them seen once. Sequences were obtained from blood, either unsorted or a sorted T cell fraction (not recorded which). These receptors originate from a male donor with ankylosing spondylitis.

Written as DNA, the CDR3 is TGTGCCAGCAGCTTAGATCATGGACCGCCTTTCTTT. Translated, it gives CASSLDHGPPFF. The J gene is TRBJ1-1, the V gene TRBV11-3; no reliable D call. CDR3 length: 12 amino acids. Germline V CDR1 and CDR2: SGHNT, YENEEA. V lost 0 bases to trimming and J lost 12 bases, with 11 bases between them.

This clonotype showed up just a few times. This rearrangement joins TRBV12-3 or TRBV12-4 to TRBJ1-5; no definite D call. Trimming removed 2 bases at V and 7 bases at J, with 9 bases between. The CDR3 is 13 residues long. The CDR3 region is CASSLMGSQPQHF. The CDR3 nucleotides are TGTGCCAGCAGTTTAATGGGGTCCCAGCCCCAGCATTTT.

This clonotype was seen a handful of times. The rearrangement links TRBV5-1 to TRBJ2-2; TRBD1 matches at 7 bases. From germline, CDR1 is SGHRS and CDR2 YFSETQ. The junction had 4 bases not matched to a gene; V was cut back by 4 bases and J by 4 bases. The CDR3 spans 14 residues. The CDR3 is CASSMTGRTGELFF. For the CDR3, the DNA is TGCGCCAGCAGCATGACAGGGCGCACCGGGGAGCTGTTTTTT.

This clonotype has at least ten counts. V gene TRBV7-2 combines with J gene TRBJ1-1; D call uncertain. The germline V gene encodes CDR1 SGHTA and CDR2 FQGNSA. This CDR3 comprises 15 residues. The V end was cut by 4 bases, the J end by 0 bases, with 12 bases between. The CDR3, as DNA: TGTGCCAGCAGCTCCCGATTAGGGATGAACACTGAAGCTTTCTTT. Its translation: CASSSRLGMNTEAFF. Full variable domain (rest looked up from reference TRBV7-2 and TRBJ1-1): GAGVSQSPSNKVTEKGKDVELRCDPISGHTALYWYRQSLGQGLEFLIYFQGNSAPDKSGLPSDRFSAERTGGSVSTLTIQRTQQEDSAVYLCASSSRLGMNTEAFFGQGTRLTVV.

The table lists this clonotype with a few counts. The chain recombines TRBV7-2 with TRBJ2-7; D remains unclear. The V end lost 4 bases, the J end lost 0 bases, and 10 bases lay between the germline ends. The CDR3 runs 14 residues. Germline lookup yields CDR1 SGHTA and CDR2 FQGNSA. This CDR3 reads CASSYAGSSYEQYF. CDR3 coding DNA: TGTGCCAGCAGCTATGCCGGATCCTCCTACGAGCAGTACTTC. The full variable domain, completed using reference TRBV7-2 and TRBJ2-7, is GAGVSQSPSNKVTEKGKDVELRCDPISGHTALYWYRQSLGQGLEFLIYFQGNSAPDKSGLPSDRFSAERTGGSVSTLTIQRTQQEDSAVYLCASSYAGSSYEQYFGPGTRLTVT.

This clonotype came up a few times. This chain uses TRBV7-2 with TRBJ1-5; D not resolved. The CDR3 runs to 12 residues. The germline V gene encodes CDR1 SGHTA and CDR2 FQGNSA. V lost 5 bases and J 4 bases, leaving 6 bases between the germline ends. CDR3 nucleotides: TGTGCCAGCAGCCGCGAGAATCAGCCCCAGCATTTT. It translates to CASSRENQPQHF.

The chain carries TRBV20-1 and TRBJ2-7; TRBD2 matches at 7 bases. The CDR3 runs to 15 residues. CDR1 is DFQATT and CDR2 is SNEGSKA in the germline V gene (reference sequence). The junction had 9 bases not matched to a gene; V was cut back by 2 bases and J by 2 bases. CDR3 DNA: TGCAGTGCTAGACGGGGCGGGAGCTCCGCCTACGAGCAGTACTTC. It is translated as CSARRGGSSAYEQYF.

This clonotype was counted between two and nine times. The DNA for the CDR3 is TGCGCCAGCAGCCTACGTAGGCATGAGCAGTTCTTC. This codes for CASSLRRHEQFF. This chain joins TRBV4-3 and TRBJ2-1; D unclear. CDR1 and CDR2 (germline): LGHNA, YSLEER. Trimming cost V 4 bases and J 8 bases, with 9 bases left between them. This CDR3 has 12 amino acids.

The V call is TRBV4-3, the J call TRBJ2-1; 11 bases fit TRBD2. The CDR3 is 17 residues long. Germline V gives CDR1 LGHNA, CDR2 YSLEER. J was trimmed by 5 bases and V by 0 bases; bases with no gene match: 6. The CDR3 DNA reads as TGCGCCAGCAGCCAAGATGGGGCTAGCGGGAGGAACAATGAGCAGTTCTTC. Amino acids: CASSQDGASGRNNEQFF.

This clonotype was detected many times. CDR3 region: CASSLGRQGTDTQYF. The CDR3 DNA reads TGCGCCAGCAGCCTTGGGCGACAGGGCACAGATACGCAGTATTTT. V usage is TRBV4-3 and J usage is TRBJ2-3, with D perhaps matching TRBD1 (6 bases). Germline V gene data show CDR1 as LGHNA and CDR2 as YSLEER. This CDR3 is built from 15 residues. Trimming cost V 4 bases and J 1 base, with 12 bases left between them.

The chain has TRBV5-1 and TRBJ1-2, with D unresolved. With 0 bases removed from V and 5 bases from J, the gap between germline ends came to 8 bases. From germline, CDR1 is SGHRS and CDR2 YFSETQ. The CDR3 has 13 residues. CDR3 nucleotide sequence: TGCGCCAGCAGCTTGGCCGAAAGTTATGGCTACACCTTC. It specifies CASSLAESYGYTF.

The count of this clonotype is one. The chain uses TRBV4-1 and TRBJ2-1; 9 bases align to TRBD2. Unmatched junction bases numbered 7, after V lost 4 bases and J lost 0 bases. The CDR3 loop spans 17 amino acids. CDR1 is MGHRA, CDR2 YSYEKL, per germline. The CDR3 bases are TGCGCCAGCAGCCGAAGAATACTAGCGGGCTCCTACAATGAGCAGTTCTTC. This codes for CASSRRILAGSYNEQFF.

The chain has TRBV5-1 and TRBJ1-1, with D tentatively TRBD1 (5 bases). The germline CDR1 and CDR2 sequences are SGHRS and YFSETQ. V dropped 0 bases and J dropped 11 bases, with 17 bases sitting between them. CDR3 length: 14 residues. The CDR3 region is CASSLGPSGLLAFF. The CDR3 DNA reads TGCGCCAGCAGCTTGGGTCCCTCGGGACTTTTGGCTTTCTTT. The whole variable domain, filled in from reference TRBV5-1 and TRBJ1-1, reads KAGVTQTPRYLIKTRGQQVTLSCSPISGHRSVSWYQQTPGQGLQFLFEYFSETQRNKGNFPGRFSGRQFSNSRSEMNVSTLELGDSALYLCASSLGPSGLLAFFGQGTRLTVV.

The V gene is TRBV30, the J gene TRBJ1-6; no definite D call. V was clipped by 3 bases and J by 6 bases, with 12 bases between them. Looked up from germline, CDR1 is GTSNPN and CDR2 is SVGIG (reference sequence). The CDR3 extends over 14 amino acids. The CDR3 coding sequence is TGTGCCTGGAGACGGACGAACACTAATTCACCCCTCCACTTT. Amino acid sequence: CAWRRTNTNSPLHF.

The CDR3 DNA follows: TGCAGTGCTAGGGACGACAGAGCCTATGGCTACACCTTC. Amino acids: CSARDDRAYGYTF. The chain recombines TRBV20-1 with TRBJ1-2; tentatively, D is TRBD1 (5 bases). The germline gives CDR1 DFQATT, CDR2 SNEGSKA (reference sequence). V lost 3 bases, J lost 4 bases, and 12 bases lay in between. This CDR3 has 13 residues.

In this sample, this clonotype turned up a few times. The V call is TRBV12-3 or TRBV12-4, the J call TRBJ2-5; possibly TRBD2 for D (6 bases). With 6 bases removed from V and 9 bases from J, the gap between germline ends came to 14 bases. The CDR3 has 12 amino acids. CDR3: CASSGGALAQYF. The CDR3 bases are TGTGCCAGCAGCGGGGGAGCGTTGGCCCAGTACTTC.

This chain joins TRBV9 and TRBJ2-7, with 13 bases that match TRBD2. This CDR3 is 17 amino acids long. Germline V gene sequence: CDR1 SGDLS, CDR2 YYNGEE. Trimming at V came to 0 bases and at J to 3 bases, leaving 6 bases not matched to a gene. DNA for the CDR3: TGTGCCAGCAGCGTAGGAACCGGGACTAGCGGGATCTACGAGCAGTACTTC. It is translated as CASSVGTGTSGIYEQYF.

The chain recombines TRBV20-1 with TRBJ2-7, with 8 bases aligning to TRBD1. V gave up 6 bases and J gave up 6 bases; unmatched junction bases: 10. In germline, CDR1 is DFQATT, CDR2 SNEGSKA (reference sequence). The CDR3 is 13 residues long. CDR3 in DNA: TGCAGTGCAACACAGGGGGTTGGTTTCGAGCAGTACTTC. Encoded protein: CSATQGVGFEQYF.

The rearrangement joins TRBV10-3 to TRBJ2-2; 7 bases fit TRBD1. The CDR3 is 14 residues long. Germline CDR1 and CDR2: ENHRY and SYGVKD. V trimming: 7 bases; J trimming: 5 bases; junction bases outside the gene matches: 7. The CDR3 DNA reads TGTGCCATCAACCGACAGGGTCGTACCGGGGAGCTGTTTTTT. Translating it yields CAINRQGRTGELFF.

The chain combines TRBV20-1 with TRBJ1-1, with D unresolved. V was pared by 6 bases and J by 4 bases, with 12 bases between. The CDR3 has 12 amino acids. Germline values: CDR1 DFQATT, CDR2 SNEGSKA (reference sequence). In DNA form, the CDR3 reads TGCAGTGCCCTTGGCGGGAGCACTGAAGCTTTCTTT. Protein product: CSALGGSTEAFF.